Sequencing of this T cell receptor (beta chain) was carried out in a study of T cell repertoires in cytomegalovirus infection. Across the study: CMV infection together with matching HLA type was indicated by public TCR beta signatures.

CDR3 size: 13 residues. CDR1 and CDR2 from the germline V gene are SGHNT and YYREEE (reference sequence). Trimming at V came to 4 bases and at J to 4 bases, leaving 4 bases not matched to a gene. TCRdb fed the reads into MiXCR, producing one record per CDR3 protein. The sample shows 510,000 or so distinct CDR3 sequences, more than 20% of them seen only once. Sequencing used PBMCs. The chain uses TRBV5-4 and TRBJ2-5; 7 bases agree with TRBD1. The clonotype comes from a human donor in good health (CMV status not recorded). Some clones in this sample may be carry-over from other donors' samples. Here the CDR3 reads CASSTSGGETQYF. In DNA, the CDR3 is TGTGCCAGCAGCACCTCAGGGGGAGAGACCCAGTACTTC. The variable domain in full, completed from reference TRBV5-4 and TRBJ2-5, reads ETGVTQSPTHLIKTRGQQVTLRCSSQSGHNTVSWYQQALGQGPQFIFQYYREEENGRGNFPPRFSGLQFPNYSSELNVNALELDDSALYLCASSTSGGETQYFGPGTRLLVL.